The next 22 T cell receptor beta chains were all read from a single sample in a study of T cell responses to AZD1222 COVID-19 vaccine. TCRdb keeps only in-frame clones here, not all; method: immunoSEQ multiplex PCR. The sample lists roughly 130,000 clones; roughly 91% were seen once. Sequencing used peripheral blood, obtained on day 0 of AZD1222 vaccination. The receptors come from an adult in good health.

The genes are TRBV25-1 and TRBJ1-4, with 10 bases identical to TRBD1. Trimming cost V 6 bases and J 7 bases; bases outside gene matches: 2. Germline CDR1 MGHDK, CDR2 SYGVNS. The CDR3 is 13 residues long. The CDR3 spells CASRGDRGEKLFF. The CDR3 DNA reads as TGTGCCAGCAGGGGGGACAGGGGTGAAAAACTGTTTTTT.

This clone was picked up one time. The gene calls are TRBV11-2 and TRBJ1-1, with unresolved D. This CDR3 has 13 residues. CDR1 and CDR2 from the germline V gene are SGHAT and FQNNGV. Between the trimmed V and J ends, which lost 8 bases and 1 base, there was a span of 11 bases. The CDR3 nucleotides read TGTGCCAGCGGTCCAAGGGCGAACACTGAAGCTTTCTTT. Protein sequence: CASGPRANTEAFF.

This clone occurred once. This rearrangement joins TRBV30 to TRBJ2-7; no firm D call. This CDR3 is built from 14 residues. With 4 bases removed from V and 1 base from J, the gap between germline ends came to 14 bases. Germline-derived CDR1 and CDR2 are GTSNPN and SVGIG (reference sequence). The CDR3 coding sequence is TGTGCCTGGACGACCCCCCTCAATTCCTACGAGCAGTACTTC. This translates into CAWTTPLNSYEQYF. The whole variable domain, remainder taken from reference TRBV30 and TRBJ2-7, is SQTIHQWPATLVQPVGSPLSLECTVEGTSNPNLYWYRQAAGRGLQLLFYSVGIGQISSEVPQNLSASRPQDRQFILSSKKLLLSDSGFYLCAWTTPLNSYEQYFGPGTRLTVT.

V is TRBV9 and J is TRBJ1-1; 7 bases line up with TRBD1. J gave up 8 bases and V 4 bases, and 5 bases lay outside the gene matches. CDR1 and CDR2 (germline): SGDLS, YYNGEE. The CDR3 consists of 12 residues. CDR3 region: CASSTRDSEAFF. CDR3 DNA sequence: TGTGCCAGCAGCACCCGGGACAGCGAAGCTTTCTTT.

The chain carries TRBV2 and TRBJ2-7; 9 bases are a match to TRBD2. Germline CDR1 and CDR2: SNHLY and FYNNEI. This CDR3 contains 16 residues. V dropped 1 base and J dropped 3; count of bases not matched to a gene: 7. The CDR3 region is CASSEGLAGSRYEQYF. As DNA, the CDR3 is TGTGCCAGCAGTGAAGGGCTAGCGGGAAGCCGCTACGAGCAGTACTTC.

The chain has TRBV5-1 and TRBJ2-6, with D possibly being TRBD1 (6 bases). This CDR3 contains 17 residues. Per the germline V gene, CDR1 is SGHRS and CDR2 is YFSETQ. V was clipped by 5 bases and J by 0 bases, with 15 bases between them. The CDR3 DNA reads TGCGCCAGCAGAGACAGGCCCAACCCCTCTGGGGCCAACGTCCTGACTTTC. Protein product: CASRDRPNPSGANVLTF.

The CDR3 region is CASSTGANEKLFF. The CDR3 bases are TGTGCCAGCTCGACAGGGGCTAATGAAAAACTGTTTTTT. The rearrangement uses TRBV6-6 and TRBJ1-4; 8 bases agree with TRBD1. Germline V gene data show CDR1 as MNHNY and CDR2 as SVGAGI (reference sequence). This CDR3 comprises 13 residues. The V and J ends lost 8 bases and 3 bases, in that order; junction bases with no gene match: 2.

V and J are TRBV4-3 and TRBJ1-2; possibly TRBD1 for D (6 bases). The V end lost 1 base, the J end lost 3 bases, and 12 bases lay between the germline ends. Germline assignment: CDR1 LGHNA and CDR2 YSLEER. The CDR3 runs 15 residues. CDR3 loop: CASSQGPGADYGYTF. The DNA of the CDR3 is TGCGCCAGCAGCCAAGGCCCGGGGGCGGACTATGGCTACACCTTC.

CDR3 sequence reads: CASSVEVPGELFF. The DNA for the CDR3 is TGTGCCAGCAGCGTAGAGGTCCCCGGGGAGCTGTTTTTT. This sequence joins TRBV9 and TRBJ2-2; D gene unclear. V was clipped by 0 bases and J by 6 bases, with 6 bases between them. Germline CDR1 and CDR2: SGDLS and YYNGEE. This CDR3 comprises 13 residues.

The chain is built from TRBV9 and TRBJ1-4; D might be TRBD1 (5 bases). CDR1 and CDR2 (germline): SGDLS, YYNGEE. The V end was cut by 2 bases, the J end by 4 bases, with 9 bases between. The CDR3 has 14 residues. CDR3 DNA sequence: TGTGCCAGCAGCGTTGGGGCAGTTAATGAAAAACTGTTTTTT. This gives the protein CASSVGAVNEKLFF. The entire variable domain, with the rest obtained from reference TRBV9 and TRBJ1-4, is as follows: DSGVTQTPKHLITATGQRVTLRCSPRSGDLSVYWYQQSLDQGLQFLIQYYNGEERAKGNILERFSAQQFPDLHSELNLSSLELGDSALYFCASSVGAVNEKLFFGSGTQLSVL.

V is TRBV7-9 and J is TRBJ2-1; TRBD1 or TRBD2 may be the D gene (5 bases each). This CDR3 spans 14 amino acids. Germline lookup yields CDR1 SEHNR and CDR2 FQNEAQ (reference sequence). V was cut by 3 bases and J by 3 bases, with 9 bases left in between. CDR3 sequence: CASSFTGLYNEQFF. CDR3 nucleotide sequence: TGTGCCAGCAGCTTTACGGGGCTCTACAATGAGCAGTTCTTC. Supplemented by reference TRBV7-9 and TRBJ2-1, the full variable domain reads DTGVSQNPRHKITKRGQNVTFRCDPISEHNRLYWYRQTLGQGPEFLTYFQNEAQLEKSRLLSDRFSAERPKGSFSTLEIQRTEQGDSAMYLCASSFTGLYNEQFFGPGTRLTVL.

The rearrangement links TRBV29-1 to TRBJ2-1; D call uncertain. Germline-derived CDR1 and CDR2 are SQVTM and ANQGSEA. The CDR3 loop spans 12 amino acids. Between the trimmed V and J ends, which lost 0 bases and 6 bases, there was a span of 6 bases. As DNA, the CDR3 is TGCAGCGTTGAAGAACGGCTCAATGAGCAGTTCTTC. Its translation is CSVEERLNEQFF.

CDR3 in DNA: TGCGCCAGCAGCCCAACCCAGGGTACTAACACAGATACGCAGTATTTT. This codes for CASSPTQGTNTDTQYF. The chain links TRBV5-1 to TRBJ2-3; D is perhaps TRBD1 (5 bases). V was clipped by 4 bases and J by 2 bases, with 17 bases between them. This CDR3 region has 16 residues. Germline CDR1 and CDR2: SGHRS and YFSETQ.

The chain uses TRBV4-2 and TRBJ2-7; 11 bases align to TRBD1. Germline CDR1 LGHNA, CDR2 YNFKEQ. The CDR3 consists of 14 residues. J gave up 2 bases and V 4 bases, and 1 base lay outside the gene matches. The CDR3 here is CASSPGQGAYEQYF. The CDR3 nucleotides are TGTGCCAGCAGCCCGGGACAGGGGGCCTACGAGCAGTACTTC.

The rearrangement uses TRBV27 and TRBJ2-5, with a tentative D call TRBD1 (6 bases). This CDR3 has 14 residues. The V end lost 3 bases, the J end lost 5 bases, and 13 bases lay between the germline ends. Germline CDR1 and CDR2: MNHEY and SMNVEV (reference sequence). CDR3 loop: CASSFAAGAETQYF. The CDR3 nucleotides are TGTGCCAGCAGTTTTGCGGCAGGGGCTGAGACCCAGTACTTC.

The chain combines TRBV24-1 with TRBJ2-2; D not certain. Trimming left V 4 bases short and J 7 bases short, with 9 bases between. CDR1 is KGHDR and CDR2 is SFDVKD in the germline V gene. The CDR3 extends over 13 amino acids. The CDR3 coding sequence is TGTGCCACCAGTGACTACACTGGCGGGGAGCTGTTTTTT. It encodes CATSDYTGGELFF.

The chain recombines TRBV5-6 with TRBJ2-5, with 8 bases aligning to TRBD1. CDR1 and CDR2 from the germline V gene are SGHDT and YYEEEE. The J segment lost 1 base and the V segment lost 4 bases, leaving 9 bases of the junction unmatched. The CDR3 is made up of 16 amino acids. The CDR3 loop is CASSTWGTGSQETQYF. The CDR3 DNA reads TGTGCCAGCAGCACATGGGGGACAGGCAGCCAAGAGACCCAGTACTTC.

The rearrangement uses TRBV5-4 and TRBJ2-7; D gene unclear. Looked up from germline, CDR1 is SGHNT and CDR2 is YYREEE (reference sequence). V lost 2 bases to trimming and J lost 6 bases, with 9 bases between them. CDR3 length: 12 amino acids. This chain's CDR3 is CASSFDSSEQYF. CDR3 coding DNA: TGTGCCAGCAGCTTTGACTCATCCGAGCAGTACTTC.

V is TRBV2 and J is TRBJ2-5; possible D gene TRBD2, 6 bases. V lost 7 bases, J lost 7 bases, and 19 bases lay in between. The CDR3 sequence is 14 residues long. Germline loops: CDR1 SNHLY, CDR2 FYNNEI. The DNA for the CDR3 is TGTGCCAGCAAGGGTGAGGGGACTTTCCGGACCCAGTACTTC. Residues: CASKGEGTFRTQYF.

The V and J genes are TRBV7-9 and TRBJ2-7; TRBD2 is a possible D gene (6 bases). Trimming removed 5 bases from V and 7 bases from J, with 15 bases in between. This CDR3 spans 13 amino acids. Germline V gene lookup returns CDR1 SEHNR and CDR2 FQNEAQ (reference sequence). The DNA for the CDR3 is TGTGCCAGCAGCCCCCCGGCTAGCGATGAGCAGTACTTC. Its protein is CASSPPASDEQYF.

The chain joins TRBV10-3 to TRBJ1-5; a weak D match, TRBD1 (6 bases). This CDR3 has 20 residues. Deletions cut 3 bases from V and 0 bases from J, with 24 bases between. The germline gives CDR1 ENHRY, CDR2 SYGVKD. This CDR3 is CAISEGVGTPTTYSNQPQHF. CDR3 DNA sequence: TGTGCCATCAGTGAAGGGGTGGGGACACCAACAACTTATAGCAATCAGCCCCAGCATTTT.

This clone was seen only a few times. This specimen includes other DNA sequences encoding the same CDR3. The rearrangement links TRBV18 to TRBJ2-5; possible D gene TRBD2, 5 bases. Trimming shortened V by 2 bases and J by 2 bases, and 6 bases separated the two germline ends. The germline V gene encodes CDR1 KGHSH and CDR2 LQKENI. The CDR3 totals 13 residues. CDR3 loop: CASSPRTQETQYF. The CDR3 region has the DNA TGTGCCAGCTCACCAAGGACTCAAGAGACCCAGTACTTC. Filled out from reference TRBV18 and TRBJ2-5, the complete variable domain reads NAGVMQNPRHLVRRRGQEARLRCSPMKGHSHVYWYRQLPEEGLKFMVYLQKENIIDESGMPKERFSAEFPKEGPSILRIQQVVRGDSAAYFCASSPRTQETQYFGPGTRLLVL.